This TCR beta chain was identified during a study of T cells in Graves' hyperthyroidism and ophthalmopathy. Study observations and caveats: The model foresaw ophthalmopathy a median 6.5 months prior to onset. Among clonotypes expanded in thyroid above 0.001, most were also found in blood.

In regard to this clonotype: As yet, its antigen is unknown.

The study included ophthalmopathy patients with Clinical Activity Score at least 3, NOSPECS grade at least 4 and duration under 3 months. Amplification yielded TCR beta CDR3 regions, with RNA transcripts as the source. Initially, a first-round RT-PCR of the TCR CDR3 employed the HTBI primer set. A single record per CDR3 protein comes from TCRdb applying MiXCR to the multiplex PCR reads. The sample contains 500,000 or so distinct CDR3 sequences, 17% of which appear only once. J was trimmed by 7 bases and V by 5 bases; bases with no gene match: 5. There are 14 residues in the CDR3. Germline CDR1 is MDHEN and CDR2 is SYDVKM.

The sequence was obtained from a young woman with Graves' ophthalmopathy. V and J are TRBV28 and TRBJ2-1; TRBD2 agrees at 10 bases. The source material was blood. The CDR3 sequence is CASSRLAGVNEQFF. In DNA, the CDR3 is TGTGCCAGCAGTCGGCTAGCGGGGGTTAATGAGCAGTTCTTC.